The 10 T cell receptor beta chains below come from one sample, sequenced in a study of T cells expressing NK-cell markers. Following a re-call of the 5' RACE reads, TCRdb has one entry per CDR3 protein and lacks DNA. The listing contains 150,000 to 180,000 distinct CDR3 sequences. The sample consisted of blood T cells: a sorted CD56 or NKG2C T cell subset, CD4+ or CD8+ T cells, or bulk PBMC T cells (not recorded which). Receptors originate from a woman aged 45-65 years in good health.

CDR3 loop: CASNKGRGELFF. The chain has TRBV27 and TRBJ2-2; TCRdb reports TRBD2, a call that lacks DNA to check it against. This CDR3 region has 12 residues. CDR1 is MNHEY and CDR2 is SMNVEV in the germline V gene (reference sequence).

The chain has TRBV7-9 and TRBJ1-6; no DNA is available, so the TRBD1 call from TCRdb remains unchecked. Germline CDR1 is SEHNR and CDR2 is FQNEAQ (reference sequence). The CDR3 runs 15 residues. The CDR3 loop reads CASRPGGSLDSPLHF.

The gene calls are TRBV4-1 and TRBJ1-5; the D call of TRBD1 rests on TCRdb alone, since no DNA is present to check it. The germline CDR1 and CDR2 sequences are MGHRA and YSYEKL. The CDR3 contains 15 residues. CDR3 residues: CASSQGTGVNQPQHF.

The chain has TRBV13 and TRBJ2-1; as DNA is missing, the TRBD2 call by TCRdb cannot be tested. This CDR3 has 17 residues. Germline V gene data show CDR1 as PRHDT and CDR2 as FYEKMQ (reference sequence). CDR3 amino acids: CASSFPKSGPQNNEQFF.

The V gene is TRBV9, the J gene TRBJ2-2. CDR3 length: 14 residues. CDR1 and CDR2 from the germline V gene are SGDLS and YYNGEE. The CDR3 protein is CASSIWDNAGELFF. The entire variable domain, with the rest obtained from reference TRBV9 and TRBJ2-2, is as follows: DSGVTQTPKHLITATGQRVTLRCSPRSGDLSVYWYQQSLDQGLQFLIQYYNGEERAKGNILERFSAQQFPDLHSELNLSSLELGDSALYFCASSIWDNAGELFFGEGSRLTVL.

This chain links TRBV20-1 with TRBJ2-3; there is no DNA to check the TCRdb D call of TRBD1. Germline V lookup: CDR1 DFQATT, CDR2 SNEGSKA (reference sequence). The CDR3 loop spans 14 amino acids. CDR3 region: CSAGGRPDTDTQYF.

V is TRBV7-9 and J is TRBJ2-5; TCRdb designates TRBD2, a call that cannot be tested without DNA. CDR1 SEHNR and CDR2 FQNEAQ come from the germline V gene (reference sequence). CDR3 length equals 17 residues. The CDR3 reads CASSLGIAGIAAETQYF.

This chain links TRBV27 with TRBJ1-1; TCRdb indicates TRBD1, and absent DNA this call remains unverified. The CDR3 loop spans 12 amino acids. Germline V gene data show CDR1 as MNHEY and CDR2 as SMNVEV (reference sequence). CDR3 protein: CASSSNRVQAFF.

V and J are TRBV4-1 and TRBJ2-5. Germline CDR1 reads MGHRA; CDR2 reads YSYEKL. The CDR3 has 13 amino acids. The CDR3 region is CASSQFGSETQYF.

The chain employs TRBV28 and TRBJ1-1. Germline values: CDR1 MDHEN, CDR2 SYDVKM. The CDR3 length is 12 residues. This chain's CDR3 is CASSPSSPEAFF.